This passage covers 18 T cell receptor beta chains from one sample sequenced in a study of beta chain features in type 1 diabetes. Every isolated RNA sample was fully reverse transcribed, so sequencing captured expressed TCRB transcripts. The table came from immunoSEQ multiplex PCR; TCRdb's copy has only in-frame clones and leaves some out. The sample has a few hundred thousand clones, roughly 16% seen once; the top ten hold approximately 0.02%. Sequenced input: naive CD4+ T cells from blood. The receptors originated from a woman aged 18 to 35 in good health.

The chain employs TRBV7-9 and TRBJ2-7, with TRBD1 matching over 7 bases. Germline CDR1 and CDR2: SEHNR and FQNEAQ (reference sequence). This CDR3 spans 13 amino acids. V lost 6 bases, J lost 3 bases, and 5 bases stayed unmatched. The CDR3 spells CASRRTGDYEQYF. Here the CDR3 DNA reads TGTGCCAGCAGAAGGACAGGTGACTACGAGCAGTACTTC.

The chain joins TRBV29-1 to TRBJ2-5; a weak D match, TRBD2 (7 bases). CDR1 and CDR2 (germline): SQVTM, ANQGSEA. The V and J ends lost 4 bases and 5 bases respectively, with 17 bases between them. The CDR3 runs 14 residues. Here the CDR3 DNA reads TGCAGCGTTGTATGGGGGGCAGCGGGGGAGACCCAGTACTTC. The encoded protein is CSVVWGAAGETQYF.

The chain uses TRBV30 and TRBJ2-2; 11 nucleotides align to TRBD2. The ends lost 6 bases at V and 5 bases at J; junction bases unmatched: 2. The CDR3 loop spans 13 amino acids. CDR1 is GTSNPN and CDR2 is SVGIG in the germline V gene (reference sequence). The CDR3 sequence: CACRTSGTGELFF. CDR3 bases: TGTGCCTGTCGGACTAGCGGGACCGGGGAGCTGTTTTTT. The whole variable domain, remainder taken from reference TRBV30 and TRBJ2-2, is SQTIHQWPATLVQPVGSPLSLECTVEGTSNPNLYWYRQAAGRGLQLLFYSVGIGQISSEVPQNLSASRPQDRQFILSSKKLLLSDSGFYLCACRTSGTGELFFGEGSRLTVL.

This rearrangement joins TRBV29-1 to TRBJ2-5, with D possibly being TRBD1 (6 bases). Germline CDR1 SQVTM, CDR2 ANQGSEA. Trimming cost V 6 bases and J 3 bases, with 17 bases left between them. This CDR3 contains 14 residues. The CDR3 DNA is TGCAGCGTCGTAACAGGGTCGTGGGAAGAGACCCAGTACTTC. Amino acid sequence: CSVVTGSWEETQYF.

About this clone itself: One junction end does not reproduce the germline sequence, and a read error may be involved. This chain's CDR3 is CASSLKRGDRAAF. As DNA, the CDR3 is TGTGCCAGCAGCTTAAAGCGTGGGGACAGGGCGGCCTTT. The chain couples TRBV7-2 to TRBJ1-1, with TRBD1 matching 9 bases. The length of the CDR3 is 13 residues. Germline V lookup: CDR1 SGHTA, CDR2 FQGNSA.

This chain links TRBV15 with TRBJ2-1; D might be TRBD2 (5 bases). CDR3 length: 16 residues. Between the trimmed V and J ends, which lost 2 bases and 1 base, there was a span of 12 bases. Per germline, CDR1 LNHNV and CDR2 YYDKDF (reference sequence). This chain's CDR3 is CATSRPRGRSYNEQFF. For the CDR3, the DNA is TGTGCCACCAGCAGACCCCGAGGGAGATCCTACAATGAGCAGTTCTTC.

This clone was detected only a few times. The chain joins TRBV6-5 to TRBJ2-2; 7 bases match TRBD1. Germline V gives CDR1 MNHEY, CDR2 SVGAGI. The CDR3 spans 15 residues. Trimming cost V 6 bases and J 6 bases; bases outside gene matches: 10. The CDR3 sequence: CASSPTGRKAGELFF. Here the CDR3 DNA reads TGTGCCAGCAGCCCGACAGGGCGGAAGGCCGGGGAGCTGTTTTTT.

V and J are TRBV30 and TRBJ2-1, with 9 positions matching TRBD2. This CDR3 is 13 amino acids long. With V trimmed by 4 bases and J by 14 bases, 12 bases remained unmatched. Germline CDR1 and CDR2: GTSNPN and SVGIG (reference sequence). The CDR3 is CAWTVLTSGREFF. In DNA, the CDR3 is TGTGCCTGGACCGTTCTTACTAGCGGGCGGGAGTTCTTC. The whole variable domain, remainder taken from reference TRBV30 and TRBJ2-1, is SQTIHQWPATLVQPVGSPLSLECTVEGTSNPNLYWYRQAAGRGLQLLFYSVGIGQISSEVPQNLSASRPQDRQFILSSKKLLLSDSGFYLCAWTVLTSGREFFGPGTRLTVL.

This clone was found a few times. The rearrangement uses TRBV6-1 and TRBJ2-7, with TRBD2 as a possible D gene (6 bases). Trimming removed 7 bases at V and 0 bases at J, with 16 bases between. The CDR3 loop spans 15 amino acids. Germline values: CDR1 MNHNS, CDR2 SASEGT. This CDR3 is CASTLEGFSSYEQYF. In DNA, the CDR3 is TGTGCCAGCACATTGGAGGGATTTAGCTCCTACGAGCAGTACTTC.

This clone appeared a few times. J is TRBJ2-6 and V is TRBV5-1; TRBD2 might be the D (6 bases). Germline values: CDR1 SGHRS, CDR2 YFSETQ. Trimming stripped 4 bases from V and 7 bases from J, with 15 bases between. The CDR3 is 15 amino acids. CDR3 sequence: CASSPGTLGANVLTF. The CDR3 nucleotides read TGCGCCAGCAGCCCCGGGACTCTGGGAGCCAACGTCCTGACTTTC. Drawing the rest from reference TRBV5-1 and TRBJ2-6, the complete variable domain is KAGVTQTPRYLIKTRGQQVTLSCSPISGHRSVSWYQQTPGQGLQFLFEYFSETQRNKGNFPGRFSGRQFSNSRSEMNVSTLELGDSALYLCASSPGTLGANVLTFGAGSRLTVL.

The chain uses TRBV2 and TRBJ2-3; 7 positions agree with TRBD1. The CDR3 contains 15 residues. The germline V gene encodes CDR1 SNHLY and CDR2 FYNNEI. The V and J ends lost 6 bases and 2 bases, in that order; junction bases with no gene match: 8. The CDR3 coding sequence is TGTGCCAGCAGGGAGACAGGGATGGCCACAGATACGCAGTATTTT. Translation: CASRETGMATDTQYF.

V is TRBV7-2 and J is TRBJ2-5, with a weak D call TRBD1 (6 bases). CDR3 size: 14 residues. Germline lookup yields CDR1 SGHTA and CDR2 FQGNSA. With 0 bases removed from V and 3 bases from J, the gap between germline ends came to 8 bases. The CDR3 loop reads CASSLAGAKETQYF. The CDR3 region has the DNA TGTGCCAGCAGCTTAGCGGGGGCAAAAGAGACCCAGTACTTC.

This clone has a handful of counts. The gene calls are TRBV7-2 and TRBJ2-7, with 7 bases identical to TRBD2. Germline assignment: CDR1 SGHTA and CDR2 FQGNSA. After removal of 5 bases from V and 4 bases from J, the junction contained 5 bases not matched to a gene. This CDR3 comprises 13 residues. CDR3 in amino acids: CASSLGGEYEQYF. CDR3 nucleotide sequence: TGTGCCAGCAGCCTGGGAGGGGAGTACGAGCAGTACTTC.

The genes are TRBV29-1 and TRBJ1-1; TRBD1 aligns across 9 bases. J was trimmed by 4 bases and V by 0 bases; bases with no gene match: 9. The CDR3 contains 16 residues. Per germline, CDR1 SQVTM and CDR2 ANQGSEA. The CDR3 coding sequence is TGCAGCGTTGAAGATCGAATACAGGGGGCGAGCACTGAAGCTTTCTTT. This codes for CSVEDRIQGASTEAFF.

The genes are TRBV4-3 and TRBJ1-1; 7 bases are shared with TRBD1. V was clipped by 2 bases and J by 4 bases; unmatched bases: 7. CDR3 length: 15 residues. Per germline, CDR1 LGHNA and CDR2 YSLEER. The CDR3 bases are TGCGCCAGCAGCCAAATAGGGGGCATGAGCACTGAAGCTTTCTTT. Translating it yields CASSQIGGMSTEAFF.

V gene TRBV28 combines with J gene TRBJ1-5, with D tentatively TRBD1 (6 bases). This CDR3 has 15 residues. Germline CDR1 MDHEN, CDR2 SYDVKM. V was pared by 3 bases and J by 6 bases, with 15 bases between. CDR3 nucleotide sequence: TGTGCCAGCAGTTTTTTGAAACAGGGCCGTCAGCCCCAGCATTTT. Translating it yields CASSFLKQGRQPQHF.

This clone was recorded a few times. Different DNA sequences within this sample yield the same CDR3. V and J are TRBV29-1 and TRBJ2-7, with 13 positions matching TRBD2. CDR1 and CDR2 (germline): SQVTM, ANQGSEA. The junction had 4 bases not matched to a gene; V was cut back by 6 bases and J by 2 bases. CDR3 size: 14 residues. The CDR3 is CSVVGLAGAYEQYF. The CDR3 DNA follows: TGCAGCGTGGTCGGACTAGCGGGAGCCTACGAGCAGTACTTC.

The J gene is TRBJ2-7, the V gene TRBV2; D not certain. The CDR3 has 13 amino acids. Germline V CDR1 and CDR2: SNHLY, FYNNEI. V was cut by 6 bases and J by 1 base, with 10 bases left in between. In nucleotides, the CDR3 is TGTGCCAGCAGACTCACAGAGTCCTACGAGCAGTACTTC. Amino acid sequence: CASRLTESYEQYF. The full variable domain, completed using reference TRBV2 and TRBJ2-7, is EPEVTQTPSHQVTQMGQEVILRCVPISNHLYFYWYRQILGQKVEFLVSFYNNEISEKSEIFDDQFSVERPDGSNFTLKIRSTKLEDSAMYFCASRLTESYEQYFGPGTRLTVT.